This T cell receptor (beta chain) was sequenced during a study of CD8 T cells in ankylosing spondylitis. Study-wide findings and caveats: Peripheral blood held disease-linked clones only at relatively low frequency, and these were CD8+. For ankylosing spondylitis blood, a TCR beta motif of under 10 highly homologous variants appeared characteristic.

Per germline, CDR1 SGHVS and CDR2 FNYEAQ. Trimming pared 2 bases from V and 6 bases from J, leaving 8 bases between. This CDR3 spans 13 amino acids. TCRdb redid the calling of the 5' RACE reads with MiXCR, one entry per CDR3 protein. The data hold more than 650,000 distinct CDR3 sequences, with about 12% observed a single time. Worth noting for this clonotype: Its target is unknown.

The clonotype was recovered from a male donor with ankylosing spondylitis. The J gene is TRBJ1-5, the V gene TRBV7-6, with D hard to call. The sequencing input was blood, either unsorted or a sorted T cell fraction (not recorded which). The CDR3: CASSLSWGQPQHF. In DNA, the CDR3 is TGTGCCAGCAGCTTATCGTGGGGTCAGCCCCAGCATTTT. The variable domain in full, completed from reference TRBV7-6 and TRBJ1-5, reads GAGVSQSPRYKVTKRGQDVALRCDPISGHVSLYWYRQALGQGPEFLTYFNYEAQQDKSGLPNDRFSAERPEGSISTLTIQRTEQRDSAMYRCASSLSWGQPQHFGDGTRLSIL.